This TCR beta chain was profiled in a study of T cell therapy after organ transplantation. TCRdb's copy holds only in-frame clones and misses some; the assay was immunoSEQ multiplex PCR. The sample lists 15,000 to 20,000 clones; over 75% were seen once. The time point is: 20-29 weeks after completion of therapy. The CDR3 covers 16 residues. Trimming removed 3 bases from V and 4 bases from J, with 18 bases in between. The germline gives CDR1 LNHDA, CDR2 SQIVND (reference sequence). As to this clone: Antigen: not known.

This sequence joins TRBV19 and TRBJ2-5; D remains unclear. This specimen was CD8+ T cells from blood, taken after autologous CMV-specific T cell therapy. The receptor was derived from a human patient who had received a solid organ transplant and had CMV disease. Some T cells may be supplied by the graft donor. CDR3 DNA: TGTGCCAGTAGTATTAGTCCGGACCCACCGGCAGAGACCCAGTACTTC. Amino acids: CASSISPDPPAETQYF.